This is a list of T cell receptor beta chains from one sample in a study of blood T cells in healthy people across ages. TCRdb itself ran the 5' RACE reads through MiXCR, one entry per CDR3 protein. The table lists roughly 1,800,000 distinct CDR3 sequences, about 50% of them singletons. Material for sequencing was blood. The source is a middle-aged woman in good health. The CDR3 runs from the conserved cysteine through the conserved F or W. A D gene is named only where the DNA matches it firmly. Not all rows give a size; the values are once, few, many and, for expanded clones, a class.

TRBJ1-6	-	-	TRBV7-3	TGTGCCAGCAGCCCCGGGAGTCCCAATTCACCCCTCCACTTT	CASSPGSPNSPLHF
TRBJ2-3	-	-	TRBV7-2	TGTGCCAGCAGCTACGACCAGGGGCGCCCAGATACGCAGTATTTT	CASSYDQGRPDTQYF
TRBJ2-5	TRBD2	-	TRBV7-2	TGTGCCAGCAGCTTCAGGCGCCGGACTAGCGGGCACAATGAGCAGTACTTC	CASSFRRRTSGHNEQYF
TRBJ1-1	-	-	TRBV6-6	TGTGCCAGCAGTGGGAAGGACAGAGTGAACACTGAAGCTTTCTTT	CASSGKDRVNTEAFF
TRBJ2-7	TRBD2	few	TRBV28	TGTGCCAGCATGGCGGGAGACGCTTCCTCCTACGAGCAGTACTTC	CASMAGDASSYEQYF
TRBJ2-1	-	once	TRBV10-1	TGCGCCAGCCCGGAGGGGGACTGGCGGATTCAAGAGACCCAGTTCTTC	CASPEGDWRIQETQFF
TRBJ1-2	-	-	TRBV4-3	TGCGCCAGCAGCCAAGATTTTGGGGGAAGTGGCTACACCTTC	CASSQDFGGSGYTF
TRBJ2-1	TRBD1	few	TRBV29-1	TGCAGCGTTGGGGACAGGGGTATTGAGCAGTTCTTC	CSVGDRGIEQFF
TRBJ1-2	-	few	TRBV20-1	TGCAGTGCTAGGCCTGGGGGAGCAGTTTTTTATGGCTACACCTTC	CSARPGGAVFYGYTF
TRBJ2-1	-	-	TRBV11-2	TGTGCCAGCAGCCCCATCCCCGACAGGGACTTTCATGAGCAGTTCTTC	CASSPIPDRDFHEQFF
TRBJ2-3	-	-	TRBV27	TGTGCCAGCAGTCCCCGTTATCCCCGCGCAGATACGCAGTATTTT	CASSPRYPRADTQYF
TRBJ2-5	TRBD2	-	TRBV7-2	TGTGCCAGCAGCTTAGCCCCCCCGCGGGGGGGCCTGAAGACTCCAGATCAAGAGACCCAGTACTTC	CASSLAPPRGGLKTPDQETQYF
TRBJ2-6	TRBD1	few	TRBV27	TGTGCCAGCAGCCCACCGACAGGGGGCGTTTCTGGGGCCAACGTCCTGACTTTC	CASSPPTGGVSGANVLTF
TRBJ2-7	TRBD1	-	TRBV6-1	TGTGCCAGCAGTGAATACGGGACAGGGAGACGGTACGAGCAGTACTTC	CASSEYGTGRRYEQYF
TRBJ2-7	-	-	TRBV7-9	TGTGCCAGCACCACAGACTACGAGCAGTACTTC	CASTTDYEQYF
TRBJ2-1	-	-	TRBV14	TGTGCCAGCAGCCTAAGACAGAGCCAAGAGACCCAGTTCTTC	CASSLRQSQETQFF
TRBJ1-2	TRBD1	once	TRBV20-1	TGCAGTGCTAAGGGGGACAGTAACTATGGCTACACCTTC	CSAKGDSNYGYTF
TRBJ2-1	TRBD1	few	TRBV4-1	TGCGCCAGCAGCCAGGGGACAGGGAGGGACAATGAGCAGTTCTTC	CASSQGTGRDNEQFF
TRBJ1-6	-	few	TRBV27	TGTGCCAGCACATTGAACCCACGGGGGGGAAATTCACCCCTCCACTTT	CASTLNPRGGNSPLHF
TRBJ2-1	TRBD2	-	TRBV10-3	TGTGCCATCATCGTGATAGCGGGGTTGGGTGAGCAGTTCTTC	CAIIVIAGLGEQFF
TRBJ1-5	TRBD1	few	TRBV28	TGTGCCAGCAGTGACCTCCTGGACAGGGAATACAATCAGCCCCAGCATTTT	CASSDLLDREYNQPQHF
TRBJ2-5	TRBD2	few	TRBV4-1	TGCGCCAGCAGCCAAGAGACTAGCGGACACCAAGAGACCCAGTACTTC	CASSQETSGHQETQYF
TRBJ1-2	-	few	TRBV6-5	TGTGCCAGCAGTCGGGCCCCCGGGAGTTATGGCTACACCTTC	CASSRAPGSYGYTF
TRBJ1-5	-	few	TRBV29-1	TGCAGCGTTGAAATAGAGACAGATTATAGCAATCAGCCCCAGCATTTT	CSVEIETDYSNQPQHF
TRBJ2-7	-	-	TRBV4-2	TGTGCCAGCAGCCAGGAGACGGTTAGCTCCTACGAGCAGTACTTC	CASSQETVSSYEQYF
TRBJ2-3	-	few	TRBV5-1	TGCGCCAGCAGCCCACCCGTCGGGCGGGCCACAGATACGCAGTATTTT	CASSPPVGRATDTQYF
TRBJ1-1	-	-	TRBV4-3	TGCGCCAGCAGCCAAACCCCGGGAGGTCTCGAAGCTTTCTTT	CASSQTPGGLEAFF
TRBJ2-5	-	few	TRBV7-2	TGTGCCGGGGGAGGGGGCCTACAAGAGACCCAGTACTTC	CAGGGGLQETQYF
TRBJ2-1	-	few	TRBV6-5	TGTGCCAGCAGTTCCCAAGGGGGAAGTGAGCAGTTCTTC	CASSSQGGSEQFF
TRBJ2-7	TRBD2	-	TRBV20-1	TGCAGTGCTGGGCCTAGCGGGGTTTACGAGCAGTACTTC	CSAGPSGVYEQYF
TRBJ2-3	TRBD1	few	TRBV20-1	TGCAGTGCTAGACTTTCACAGGGGATGCAGTATTTT	CSARLSQGMQYF
TRBJ2-5	TRBD2	-	TRBV3-1	TGTGCCAGCAGCCCTTCCTTGACTAGCTGGGAGACCCAGTACTTC	CASSPSLTSWETQYF
TRBJ2-5	-	once	TRBV24-1	TGTGCCACCAGTGAAGCGGACCAAGAGACCCAGTACTTC	CATSEADQETQYF
TRBJ2-7	TRBD2	-	TRBV5-6	TGTGCCAGCAGCCCGGGGGGGACAACCTACGAGCAGTACTTC	CASSPGGTTYEQYF
TRBJ2-1	-	-	TRBV7-2	TGTGCCAGCAGCTTAATAGGTTTGTCAATCAATGAGCAGTTCTTC	CASSLIGLSINEQFF
TRBJ2-1	TRBD2	-	TRBV5-1	TGCGCCAGCAGCTTGCAAGCGGGGGCGACCTACAATGAGCAGTTCTTC	CASSLQAGATYNEQFF
TRBJ2-5	TRBD1	-	TRBV5-1	TGCGCCAGCAGCTTCGGCAGGGGGCGGGAGACCCAGTACTTC	CASSFGRGRETQYF
TRBJ1-6	TRBD1	-	TRBV7-2	TGTGCCAGCAGCTTAGGGACAGGTATTAATTCACCCCTCCACTTT	CASSLGTGINSPLHF
TRBJ2-1	TRBD1	-	TRBV24-1	TGTGCCACCAGTGATTCCAATCCGGGACAGCACTACAATGAGCAGTTCTTC	CATSDSNPGQHYNEQFF
TRBJ2-5	TRBD2	few	TRBV28	TGTGCCAGCAGTCCTTTCAGGACTAGCGGGGGGGCCGCAGAGACCCAGTACTTC	CASSPFRTSGGAAETQYF
TRBJ2-1	-	-	TRBV6-6	TGTGCCAGCAGCCCACTTTTGGCGGTGGGAAATGAGCAGTTCTTC	CASSPLLAVGNEQFF
TRBJ2-5	TRBD1	few	TRBV7-8	TGTGCCAGCAGCTATTCTACCGGGACAGAATTAGAAGAGACCCAGTACTTC	CASSYSTGTELEETQYF
TRBJ2-7	TRBD1	-	TRBV20-1	TGCAGTGCTGAAGGACAGGACCCCTACGAGCAGTACTTC	CSAEGQDPYEQYF
TRBJ2-1	-	many	TRBV29-1	TGCAGCGTGGAGGGCCGACAGAGCTCCTACAATGAGCAGTTCTTC	CSVEGRQSSYNEQFF
TRBJ2-5	-	-	TRBV28	TGTGCCAGCAGTTTAGCTATGGGGCACGAGACCCAGTACTTC	CASSLAMGHETQYF
TRBJ1-6	-	-	TRBV5-1	TGCGCCAGCAGCTTGGAAGGACGGCAGAATTCACCCCTCCACTTT	CASSLEGRQNSPLHF
TRBJ1-1	-	few	TRBV5-1	TGCGCCAGCAGCGCGGATGTTGGAATCCCAGAGAACACTGAAGCTTTCTTT	CASSADVGIPENTEAFF